A selection of T cell receptor beta chains follows, all from one sample in a study of blood T cell repertoires in COVID-19. Data came from immunoSEQ multiplex PCR; TCRdb stores just in-frame clones and leaves some out. The table includes approximately 240,000 clones, less than 85% detected once. Sequencing used peripheral blood. The receptors derive from an elderly woman with active or convalescent COVID-19. Both conserved end residues are part of each CDR3. Fields, in order: D gene, V gene, J gene, clone size, CDR3 protein, CDR3 DNA. D genes are given only for firm matches. Clone size is given for some rows only: seen once, a few or many times, or a class if the clone is expanded.

d_call: -; v_call: TRBV19; j_call: TRBJ2-7; clone_size: -; cdr3_aa: CASSIQGLGEQYF; cdr3_nt: TGTGCCAGTAGTATCCAGGGTCTGGGGGAGCAGTACTTC
d_call: -; v_call: TRBV12-3/TRBV12-4; j_call: TRBJ2-5; clone_size: -; cdr3_aa: CASSYTFWETQYF; cdr3_nt: TGTGCCAGCAGTTACACCTTTTGGGAGACCCAGTACTTC
d_call: TRBD1; v_call: TRBV18; j_call: TRBJ1-1; clone_size: -; cdr3_aa: CASSWDRGPVNTEAFF; cdr3_nt: TGTGCCAGCTCCTGGGACAGGGGGCCTGTCAACACTGAAGCTTTCTTT
d_call: -; v_call: TRBV21-1; j_call: TRBJ1-1; clone_size: -; cdr3_aa: CASSKEEISGAGTEAFF; cdr3_nt: TGTGCCAGCAGCAAAGAGGAGATTTCAGGGGCGGGCACTGAAGCTTTCTTT
d_call: -; v_call: TRBV19; j_call: TRBJ1-2; clone_size: -; cdr3_aa: CASSGQQTFGYTF; cdr3_nt: TGTGCCAGTAGTGGTCAACAAACCTTTGGCTACACCTTC
d_call: TRBD2; v_call: TRBV19; j_call: TRBJ2-2; clone_size: -; cdr3_aa: CASTSGGNTGELFF; cdr3_nt: TGTGCCAGTACTAGCGGGGGAAACACCGGGGAGCTGTTTTTT
d_call: -; v_call: TRBV28; j_call: TRBJ1-4; clone_size: -; cdr3_aa: CASKSLNEKLFF; cdr3_nt: TGTGCCAGCAAGAGTTTGAATGAAAAACTGTTTTTT
d_call: -; v_call: TRBV2; j_call: TRBJ1-5; clone_size: -; cdr3_aa: CASSERGNQPQHF; cdr3_nt: TGTGCCAGCAGCGAGCGTGGCAATCAGCCCCAGCATTTT
d_call: TRBD1; v_call: TRBV6-6; j_call: TRBJ1-5; clone_size: -; cdr3_aa: CASSRSGTGYSNQPQHF; cdr3_nt: TGTGCCAGCAGTCGTTCCGGGACAGGGTATAGCAATCAGCCCCAGCATTTT
d_call: -; v_call: TRBV18; j_call: TRBJ2-3; clone_size: -; cdr3_aa: CASSPASPSQTQDTQYF; cdr3_nt: TGTGCCAGCTCACCCGCTAGCCCCTCACAAACACAAGATACGCAGTATTTT
d_call: -; v_call: TRBV9; j_call: TRBJ1-3; clone_size: -; cdr3_aa: CASSVAVGSSWGNTIYF; cdr3_nt: TGTGCCAGCAGCGTAGCTGTTGGGAGTAGTTGGGGAAACACCATATATTTT
d_call: TRBD1; v_call: TRBV5-1; j_call: TRBJ1-6; clone_size: -; cdr3_aa: CASSWDRGYNSPLHF; cdr3_nt: TGCGCCAGCAGCTGGGACAGGGGTTACAATTCACCCCTCCACTTT
d_call: -; v_call: TRBV29-1; j_call: TRBJ2-7; clone_size: -; cdr3_aa: CSVQAGEQYF; cdr3_nt: TGCAGCGTTCAGGCGGGGGAGCAGTACTTC
d_call: -; v_call: TRBV4-1; j_call: TRBJ2-5; clone_size: -; cdr3_aa: CASSQEPPRQETQYF; cdr3_nt: TGCGCCAGCAGCCAAGAGCCACCTAGACAAGAGACCCAGTACTTC
d_call: -; v_call: TRBV11-2; j_call: TRBJ1-1; clone_size: once; cdr3_aa: CASSLGSLTEAFF; cdr3_nt: TGTGCCAGCAGCTTGGGCAGTCTGACTGAAGCTTTCTTT
d_call: TRBD1; v_call: TRBV27; j_call: TRBJ1-2; clone_size: -; cdr3_aa: CASSLRTGNYGYTF; cdr3_nt: TGTGCCAGCAGTTTAAGGACAGGGAACTATGGCTACACCTTC
d_call: -; v_call: TRBV19; j_call: TRBJ1-5; clone_size: -; cdr3_aa: CASISTGISNQPQHF; cdr3_nt: TGTGCCAGTATCTCGACGGGGATTAGCAATCAGCCCCAGCATTTT
d_call: -; v_call: TRBV28; j_call: TRBJ2-1; clone_size: -; cdr3_aa: CASSSPQTREQFF; cdr3_nt: TGTGCCAGCAGTTCCCCCCAGACGAGGGAGCAGTTCTTC
d_call: -; v_call: TRBV5-1; j_call: TRBJ1-2; clone_size: -; cdr3_aa: CASSLGQPGGRSYGYTF; cdr3_nt: TGCGCCAGCAGCTTAGGCCAACCGGGCGGGCGCTCCTATGGCTACACCTTC
d_call: TRBD1; v_call: TRBV5-1; j_call: TRBJ1-6; clone_size: -; cdr3_aa: CASSSLTGSYNSPLHF; cdr3_nt: TGCGCCAGCAGCTCGTTGACAGGGTCCTATAATTCACCCCTCCACTTT
d_call: TRBD2; v_call: TRBV5-5; j_call: TRBJ2-2; clone_size: -; cdr3_aa: CASSWRTSGSNTGELFF; cdr3_nt: TGTGCCAGCAGCTGGAGAACTAGCGGGAGTAACACCGGGGAGCTGTTTTTT
d_call: TRBD1; v_call: TRBV19; j_call: TRBJ2-5; clone_size: -; cdr3_aa: CASSIGQGAETQYF; cdr3_nt: TGTGCCAGTAGTATCGGACAGGGGGCAGAGACCCAGTACTTC
d_call: -; v_call: TRBV4-1; j_call: TRBJ2-5; clone_size: -; cdr3_aa: CASSQAFRDQETQYF; cdr3_nt: TGCGCCAGCAGCCAAGCGTTCCGAGACCAAGAGACCCAGTACTTC
d_call: -; v_call: TRBV7-9; j_call: TRBJ2-5; clone_size: few; cdr3_aa: CASFGISGAQYF; cdr3_nt: TGTGCCAGCTTCGGGATATCGGGGGCCCAGTACTTC
d_call: TRBD2; v_call: TRBV9; j_call: TRBJ2-3; clone_size: -; cdr3_aa: CASSLRTSGGVSTDTQYF; cdr3_nt: TGTGCCAGCAGCTTGCGGACTAGCGGGGGGGTTAGCACAGATACGCAGTATTTT
d_call: -; v_call: TRBV2; j_call: TRBJ2-7; clone_size: -; cdr3_aa: CASSERQGLSYEQYF; cdr3_nt: TGTGCCAGCAGTGAGAGGCAGGGACTGTCCTACGAGCAGTACTTC
d_call: TRBD1; v_call: TRBV28; j_call: TRBJ1-2; clone_size: -; cdr3_aa: CASSFPTGASHGYTF; cdr3_nt: TGTGCCAGCAGTTTCCCGACAGGGGCTTCGCATGGCTACACCTTC
d_call: -; v_call: TRBV19; j_call: TRBJ2-4; clone_size: -; cdr3_aa: CASSIPRQLAKNIQYF; cdr3_nt: TGTGCCAGTAGTATTCCCCGACAGTTAGCCAAAAACATTCAGTACTTC
d_call: TRBD1; v_call: TRBV6-5; j_call: TRBJ1-1; clone_size: -; cdr3_aa: CASTVLGTVNEAFF; cdr3_nt: TGTGCCAGCACCGTTCTGGGGACAGTAAATGAAGCTTTCTTT
d_call: TRBD2; v_call: TRBV15; j_call: TRBJ2-1; clone_size: -; cdr3_aa: CASGGSSYNEQFF; cdr3_nt: TGTGCCTCAGGCGGGAGCTCCTACAATGAGCAGTTCTTC
d_call: -; v_call: TRBV19; j_call: TRBJ2-1; clone_size: -; cdr3_aa: CASSINSYNEQFF; cdr3_nt: TGTGCCAGTAGTATTAACTCGTACAATGAGCAGTTCTTC
d_call: TRBD2; v_call: TRBV10-1; j_call: TRBJ2-4; clone_size: -; cdr3_aa: CATSSGGEAKNIQYF; cdr3_nt: TGCGCCACCTCTAGCGGGGGAGAAGCCAAAAACATTCAGTACTTC
d_call: -; v_call: TRBV4-1; j_call: TRBJ2-7; clone_size: -; cdr3_aa: CASSQDLSYEQYF; cdr3_nt: TGCGCCAGCAGCCAAGATCTCTCGTACGAGCAGTACTTC
d_call: TRBD2; v_call: TRBV27; j_call: TRBJ2-1; clone_size: -; cdr3_aa: CASSQLAGRRHYNEQFF; cdr3_nt: TGTGCCAGCAGCCAACTAGCGGGTCGGCGGCACTACAATGAGCAGTTCTTC
d_call: -; v_call: TRBV5-1; j_call: TRBJ1-5; clone_size: few; cdr3_aa: CASSGGGDQPQHF; cdr3_nt: TGCGCCAGCAGCGGAGGGGGGGATCAGCCCCAGCATTTT
d_call: -; v_call: TRBV29-1; j_call: TRBJ1-5; clone_size: -; cdr3_aa: CSVGENSNQPQHF; cdr3_nt: TGCAGCGTTGGGGAGAATAGCAATCAGCCCCAGCATTTT
d_call: TRBD2; v_call: TRBV5-1; j_call: TRBJ2-5; clone_size: once; cdr3_aa: CASSFSGRGETQYF; cdr3_nt: TGCGCCAGCAGCTTTAGCGGGAGGGGAGAGACCCAGTACTTC
d_call: -; v_call: TRBV7-2; j_call: TRBJ2-7; clone_size: -; cdr3_aa: CASSTGTYSYEQYF; cdr3_nt: TGTGCCAGCAGCACTGGGACTTACTCCTACGAGCAGTACTTC
d_call: -; v_call: TRBV19; j_call: TRBJ1-1; clone_size: -; cdr3_aa: CASSIPTGYTEAFF; cdr3_nt: TGTGCCAGTAGTATTCCAACAGGATACACTGAAGCTTTCTTT
d_call: TRBD1; v_call: TRBV6-1; j_call: TRBJ1-3; clone_size: -; cdr3_aa: CASSEALPGQGARNTIYF; cdr3_nt: TGTGCCAGCAGTGAAGCGCTTCCTGGGCAGGGGGCACGAAACACCATATATTTT
d_call: -; v_call: TRBV2; j_call: TRBJ1-1; clone_size: -; cdr3_aa: CASKIQGNTEAFF; cdr3_nt: TGTGCCAGCAAGATTCAGGGGAACACTGAAGCTTTCTTT
d_call: TRBD1; v_call: TRBV2; j_call: TRBJ1-1; clone_size: -; cdr3_aa: CASVKGAWTEAFF; cdr3_nt: TGTGCCAGCGTGAAGGGGGCGTGGACTGAAGCTTTCTTT
d_call: TRBD1; v_call: TRBV19; j_call: TRBJ1-1; clone_size: -; cdr3_aa: CASSIRTGGLNTEAFF; cdr3_nt: TGTGCCAGTAGTATTAGGACAGGGGGCCTGAACACTGAAGCTTTCTTT
d_call: TRBD1; v_call: TRBV15; j_call: TRBJ2-5; clone_size: -; cdr3_aa: CATSRVAGGLETQYF; cdr3_nt: TGTGCCACCAGCAGAGTGGCAGGGGGTTTAGAGACCCAGTACTTC
d_call: -; v_call: TRBV15; j_call: TRBJ1-4; clone_size: -; cdr3_aa: CATSRGGGRREKLFF; cdr3_nt: TGTGCCACCAGCAGAGGGGGGGGGCGAAGGGAAAAACTGTTTTTT
d_call: -; v_call: TRBV29-1; j_call: TRBJ1-3; clone_size: -; cdr3_aa: CSVVGLESSGNTIYF; cdr3_nt: TGCAGCGTTGTCGGTCTGGAGAGCTCTGGAAACACCATATATTTT
d_call: -; v_call: TRBV7-9; j_call: TRBJ2-7; clone_size: -; cdr3_aa: CASSSVSYEQYF; cdr3_nt: TGTGCCAGCAGCTCAGTTTCCTACGAGCAGTACTTC
d_call: TRBD2; v_call: TRBV27; j_call: TRBJ2-7; clone_size: -; cdr3_aa: CASKTSGGSSSYEQYF; cdr3_nt: TGTGCCAGCAAGACTAGCGGGGGCAGTAGCTCCTACGAGCAGTACTTC
d_call: TRBD2; v_call: TRBV5-1; j_call: TRBJ2-1; clone_size: -; cdr3_aa: CASSRAGGSYNEQFF; cdr3_nt: TGCGCCAGCAGCCGAGCGGGAGGCTCCTACAATGAGCAGTTCTTC
d_call: -; v_call: TRBV2; j_call: TRBJ1-5; clone_size: -; cdr3_aa: CASSDTQGLQPQHF; cdr3_nt: TGTGCCAGCAGTGATACCCAGGGACTTCAGCCCCAGCATTTT
d_call: TRBD1; v_call: TRBV2; j_call: TRBJ1-6; clone_size: few; cdr3_aa: CASRWDRDNSPLHF; cdr3_nt: TGTGCCAGCAGATGGGACAGGGACAATTCACCCCTCCACTTT
d_call: -; v_call: TRBV5-1; j_call: TRBJ1-2; clone_size: -; cdr3_aa: CASSGGGRSFDGYTF; cdr3_nt: TGCGCCAGCAGCGGCGGGGGACGGTCTTTTGATGGCTACACCTTC